A selection of T cell receptor beta chains follows, all from one sample in a study of T cells expressing NK-cell markers. TCRdb derives one entry per CDR3 protein from the 5' RACE reads, leaving out DNA. The sample includes 550,000 or so distinct CDR3 sequences. Material: blood T cells: a sorted CD56 or NKG2C T cell subset, CD4+ or CD8+ T cells, or bulk PBMC T cells (not recorded which). These receptor sequences come from a man aged 18 to 30 in good health. The CDR3 runs from the conserved cysteine through the conserved F or W.

J gene,V gene,CDR3 protein
TRBJ2-6,TRBV5-1,CASSLLAGQGTGANVLTF
TRBJ1-2,TRBV5-1,CASSLTIGDSSGYTF
TRBJ2-5,TRBV5-1,CASSLETGGIETQYF
TRBJ2-5,TRBV6-5,CASSSSSGLGKTQYF
TRBJ2-3,TRBV7-7,CASSLGSGFADTQYF
TRBJ2-6,TRBV6-5,CASSHREGGANVLTF
TRBJ2-1,TRBV20-1,CSTTGNVYNEQFF
TRBJ2-2,TRBV7-7,CASSLERGGELFF
TRBJ2-3,TRBV11-2,CASSQGLLTFTDTQYF
TRBJ2-6,TRBV5-1,CASNLRGIGPGANVLTF
TRBJ2-7,TRBV4-3,CASSQDRGDRGYEQYF
TRBJ2-3,TRBV20-1,CSATRDGTTGLVRTDTQYF
TRBJ2-1,TRBV20-1,CSVNREHNEQFF